This T cell receptor beta chain is drawn from a study of blood T cell repertoires in COVID-19. Study at large: Researchers got acute and convalescent COVID-19 samples from the United States, Italy and Spain. T cells, B-cell-depleted T cells, or PBMCs supplied cDNA or gDNA.

Authors' processing steps: Researchers report that nucleated cell counts were estimated from reference gene primer amplification. This table comes from immunoSEQ multiplex PCR, and its TCRdb copy is limited to in-frame clones, with some not included. The DNA gave D and trimming, while V, J and clone size come from that table. Of about 99,000 clones in the sample, 87% are singletons; the top ten hold just over 3%. The germline gives CDR1 MNHEY, CDR2 SMNVEV (reference sequence). This CDR3 comprises 17 residues. The V segment lost 6 bases and the J segment 1 base; nucleotides outside the gene matches: 14.

This rearrangement joins TRBV27 to TRBJ2-5; 7 bases map to TRBD1. The sample taken for sequencing was peripheral blood. The receptor was derived from a man aged 45-60 years in a cohort sampled during active COVID-19. In DNA, the CDR3 is TGTGCCAGCAGCCGGATGCATCGAGGGGGCGCCCAAGAGACCCAGTACTTC. This encodes CASSRMHRGGAQETQYF.